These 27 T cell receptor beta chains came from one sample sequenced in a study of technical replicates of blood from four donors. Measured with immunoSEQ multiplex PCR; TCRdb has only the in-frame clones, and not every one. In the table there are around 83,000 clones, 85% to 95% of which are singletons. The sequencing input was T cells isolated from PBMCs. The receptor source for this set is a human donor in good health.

CDR3 loop: CSVGVGRGRGGTEAFF. In nucleotides, the CDR3 is TGCAGCGTTGGTGTCGGCAGGGGGCGAGGGGGCACTGAAGCTTTCTTT. The chain couples TRBV29-1 to TRBJ1-1, with 8 positions matching TRBD1. This CDR3 has 16 residues. Looked up from germline, CDR1 is SQVTM and CDR2 is ANQGSEA. V was clipped by 4 bases and J by 4 bases; unmatched bases: 14.

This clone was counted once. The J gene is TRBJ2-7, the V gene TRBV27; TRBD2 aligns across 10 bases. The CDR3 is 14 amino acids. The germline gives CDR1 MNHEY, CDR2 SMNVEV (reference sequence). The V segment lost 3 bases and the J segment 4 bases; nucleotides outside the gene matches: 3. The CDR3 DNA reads TGTGCCAGCAGTTTGTCTAGCGGGAGTTACGAGCAGTACTTC. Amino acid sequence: CASSLSSGSYEQYF.

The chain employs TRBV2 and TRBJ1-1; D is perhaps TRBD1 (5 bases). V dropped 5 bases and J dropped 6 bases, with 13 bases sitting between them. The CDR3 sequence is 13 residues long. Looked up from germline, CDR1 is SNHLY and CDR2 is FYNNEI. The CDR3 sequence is CASSSGRVAEAFF. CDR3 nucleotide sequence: TGTGCCAGCAGTTCCGGCAGGGTCGCTGAAGCTTTCTTT. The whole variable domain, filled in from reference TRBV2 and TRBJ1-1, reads EPEVTQTPSHQVTQMGQEVILRCVPISNHLYFYWYRQILGQKVEFLVSFYNNEISEKSEIFDDQFSVERPDGSNFTLKIRSTKLEDSAMYFCASSSGRVAEAFFGQGTRLTVV.

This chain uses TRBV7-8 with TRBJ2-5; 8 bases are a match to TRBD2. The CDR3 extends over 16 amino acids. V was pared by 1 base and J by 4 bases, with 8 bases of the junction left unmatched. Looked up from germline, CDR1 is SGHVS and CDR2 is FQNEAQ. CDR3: CASSLGTAGVLETQYF. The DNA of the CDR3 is TGTGCCAGCAGCTTAGGTACAGCGGGAGTTTTAGAGACCCAGTACTTC.

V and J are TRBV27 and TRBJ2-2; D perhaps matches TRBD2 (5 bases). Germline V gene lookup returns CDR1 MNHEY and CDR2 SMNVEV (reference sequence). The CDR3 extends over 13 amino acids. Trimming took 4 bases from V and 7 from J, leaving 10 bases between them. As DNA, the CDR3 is TGTGCCAGCAGTTCCCTAGGGAGCGGGGAGCTGTTTTTT. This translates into CASSSLGSGELFF.

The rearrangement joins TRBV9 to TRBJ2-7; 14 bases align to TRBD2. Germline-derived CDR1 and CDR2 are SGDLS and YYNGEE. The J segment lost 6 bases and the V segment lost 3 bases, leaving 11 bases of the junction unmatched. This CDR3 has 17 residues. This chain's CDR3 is CASSEWTGTSGRGEQYF. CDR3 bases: TGTGCCAGCAGCGAGTGGACAGGGACTAGCGGGAGAGGCGAGCAGTACTTC.

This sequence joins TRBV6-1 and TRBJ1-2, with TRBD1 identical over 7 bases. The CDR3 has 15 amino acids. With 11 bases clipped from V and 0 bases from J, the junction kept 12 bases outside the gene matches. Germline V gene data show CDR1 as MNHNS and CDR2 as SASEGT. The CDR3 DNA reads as TGTGCCTTCAGGGGGACTTCGTTAGCTAACTATGGCTACACCTTC. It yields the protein CAFRGTSLANYGYTF.

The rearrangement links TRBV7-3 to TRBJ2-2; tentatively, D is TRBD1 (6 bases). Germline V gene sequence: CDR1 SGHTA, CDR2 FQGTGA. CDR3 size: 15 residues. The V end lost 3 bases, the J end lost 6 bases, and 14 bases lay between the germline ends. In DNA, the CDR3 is TGTGCCAGCAGCTTTACGGACAGATATGCCGGGGAGCTGTTTTTT. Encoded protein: CASSFTDRYAGELFF.

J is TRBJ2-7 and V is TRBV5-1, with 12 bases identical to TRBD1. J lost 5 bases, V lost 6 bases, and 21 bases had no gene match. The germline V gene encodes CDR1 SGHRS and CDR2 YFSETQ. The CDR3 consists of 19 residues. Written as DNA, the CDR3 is TGCGCCAGCATACTGAGGGACAGGGGGCGAGAAAATAATTTCAACGAGCAGTACTTC. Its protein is CASILRDRGRENNFNEQYF.

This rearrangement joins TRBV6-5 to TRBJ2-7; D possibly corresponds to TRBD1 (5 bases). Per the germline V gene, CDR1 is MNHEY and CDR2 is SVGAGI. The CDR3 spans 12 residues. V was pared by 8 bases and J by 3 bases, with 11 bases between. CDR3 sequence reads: CASRQTSYEQYF. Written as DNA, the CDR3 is TGTGCCAGCCGACAGACCAGCTACGAGCAGTACTTC.

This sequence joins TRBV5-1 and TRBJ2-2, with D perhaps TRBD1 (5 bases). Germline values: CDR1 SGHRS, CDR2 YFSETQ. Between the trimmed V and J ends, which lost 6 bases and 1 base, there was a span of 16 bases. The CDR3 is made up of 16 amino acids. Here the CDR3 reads CASNIIKGVNTGELFF. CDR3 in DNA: TGCGCCAGCAACATAATCAAAGGGGTGAACACCGGGGAGCTGTTTTTT. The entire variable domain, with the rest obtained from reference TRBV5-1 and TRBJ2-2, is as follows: KAGVTQTPRYLIKTRGQQVTLSCSPISGHRSVSWYQQTPGQGLQFLFEYFSETQRNKGNFPGRFSGRQFSNSRSEMNVSTLELGDSALYLCASNIIKGVNTGELFFGEGSRLTVL.

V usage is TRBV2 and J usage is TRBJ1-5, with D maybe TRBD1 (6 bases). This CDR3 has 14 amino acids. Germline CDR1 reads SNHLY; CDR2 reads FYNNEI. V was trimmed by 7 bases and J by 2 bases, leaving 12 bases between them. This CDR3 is CASTRGEGNQPQHF. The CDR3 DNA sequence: TGTGCCAGCACCAGGGGTGAGGGCAATCAGCCCCAGCATTTT.

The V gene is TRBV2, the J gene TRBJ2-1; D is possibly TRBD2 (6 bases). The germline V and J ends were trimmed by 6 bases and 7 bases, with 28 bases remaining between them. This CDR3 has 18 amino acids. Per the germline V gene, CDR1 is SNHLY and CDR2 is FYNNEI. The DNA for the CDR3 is TGTGCCAGCAGCGTGAACCCTCAGAAGACTAGATTAAGGAATGAGCAGTTCTTC. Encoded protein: CASSVNPQKTRLRNEQFF.

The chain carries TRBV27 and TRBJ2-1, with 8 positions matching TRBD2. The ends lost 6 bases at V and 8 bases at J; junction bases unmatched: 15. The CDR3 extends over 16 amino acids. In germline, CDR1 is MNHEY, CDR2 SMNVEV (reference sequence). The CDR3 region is CASRPLGTSAGYEQFF. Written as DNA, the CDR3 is TGTGCCAGCAGACCGCTCGGGACTAGTGCCGGTTATGAGCAGTTCTTC.

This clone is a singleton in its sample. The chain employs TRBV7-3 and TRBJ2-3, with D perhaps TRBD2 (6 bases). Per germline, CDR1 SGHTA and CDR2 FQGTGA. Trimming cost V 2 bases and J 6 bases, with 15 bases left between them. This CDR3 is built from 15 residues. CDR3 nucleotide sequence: TGTGCCAGCAGCTTAGGTGCCGGGGGATACGATACGCAGTATTTT. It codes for CASSLGAGGYDTQYF.

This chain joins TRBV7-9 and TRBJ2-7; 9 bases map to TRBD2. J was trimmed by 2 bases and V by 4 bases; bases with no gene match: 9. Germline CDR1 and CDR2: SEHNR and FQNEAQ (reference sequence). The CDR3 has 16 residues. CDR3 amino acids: CASSSLGLALTYEQYF. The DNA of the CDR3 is TGTGCCAGCAGCTCCCTTGGACTAGCGCTAACCTACGAGCAGTACTTC. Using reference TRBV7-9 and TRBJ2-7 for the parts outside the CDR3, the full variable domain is DTGVSQNPRHKITKRGQNVTFRCDPISEHNRLYWYRQTLGQGPEFLTYFQNEAQLEKSRLLSDRFSAERPKGSFSTLEIQRTEQGDSAMYLCASSSLGLALTYEQYFGPGTRLTVT.

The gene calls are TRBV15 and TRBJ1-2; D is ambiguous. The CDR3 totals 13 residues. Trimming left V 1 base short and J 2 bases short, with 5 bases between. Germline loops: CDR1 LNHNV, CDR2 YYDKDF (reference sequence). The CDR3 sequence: CATSRGVNYGYTF. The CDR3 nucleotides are TGTGCCACCAGCAGAGGTGTAAACTATGGCTACACCTTC.

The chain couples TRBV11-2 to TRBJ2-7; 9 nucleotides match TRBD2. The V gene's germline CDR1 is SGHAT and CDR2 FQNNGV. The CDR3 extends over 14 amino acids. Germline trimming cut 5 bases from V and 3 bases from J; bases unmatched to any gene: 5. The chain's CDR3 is CASSQLAGDYEQYF. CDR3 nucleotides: TGTGCCAGCAGCCAACTAGCGGGTGACTACGAGCAGTACTTC. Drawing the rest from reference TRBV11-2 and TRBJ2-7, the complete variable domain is EAGVAQSPRYKIIEKRQSVAFWCNPISGHATLYWYQQILGQGPKLLIQFQNNGVVDDSQLPKDRFSAERLKGVDSTLKIQPAKLEDSAVYLCASSQLAGDYEQYFGPGTRLTVT.

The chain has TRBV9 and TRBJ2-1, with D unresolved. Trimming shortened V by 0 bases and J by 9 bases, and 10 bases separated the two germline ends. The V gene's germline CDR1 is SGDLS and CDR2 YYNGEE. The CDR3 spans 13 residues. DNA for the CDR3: TGTGCCAGCAGCGTAGCAAGCTATCTTGAGCAGTTCTTC. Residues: CASSVASYLEQFF.

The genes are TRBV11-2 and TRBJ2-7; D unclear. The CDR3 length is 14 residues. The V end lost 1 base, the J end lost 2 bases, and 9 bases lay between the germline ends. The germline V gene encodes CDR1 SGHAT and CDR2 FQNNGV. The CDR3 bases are TGTGCCAGCAGCTTAGCCCCCAGTCCCTACGAGCAGTACTTC. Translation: CASSLAPSPYEQYF.

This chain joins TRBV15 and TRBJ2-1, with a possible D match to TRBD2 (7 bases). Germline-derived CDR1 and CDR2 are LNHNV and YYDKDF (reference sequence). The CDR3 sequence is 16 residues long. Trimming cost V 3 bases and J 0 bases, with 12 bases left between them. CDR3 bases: TGTGCCACCAGCAGTGGCGGGGGCTCCTCCTACAATGAGCAGTTCTTC. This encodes CATSSGGGSSYNEQFF.

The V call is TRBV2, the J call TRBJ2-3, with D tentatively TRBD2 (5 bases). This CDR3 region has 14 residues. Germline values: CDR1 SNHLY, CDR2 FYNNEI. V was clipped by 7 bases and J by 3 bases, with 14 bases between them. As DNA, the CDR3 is TGTGCCAGCATGTCGCGGGTTGGGACAGATACGCAGTATTTT. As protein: CASMSRVGTDTQYF. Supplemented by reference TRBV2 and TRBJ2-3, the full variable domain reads EPEVTQTPSHQVTQMGQEVILRCVPISNHLYFYWYRQILGQKVEFLVSFYNNEISEKSEIFDDQFSVERPDGSNFTLKIRSTKLEDSAMYFCASMSRVGTDTQYFGPGTRLTVL.

The CDR3 DNA reads as TGCGCCAGCTCAATCGGACAGGGGTCCTACGAGCAGTACTTC. Protein product: CASSIGQGSYEQYF. The genes are TRBV5-1 and TRBJ2-7, with TRBD1 matching over 9 bases. Germline CDR1 SGHRS, CDR2 YFSETQ. This CDR3 comprises 14 residues. The V and J ends lost 7 bases and 1 base, in that order; junction bases with no gene match: 6.

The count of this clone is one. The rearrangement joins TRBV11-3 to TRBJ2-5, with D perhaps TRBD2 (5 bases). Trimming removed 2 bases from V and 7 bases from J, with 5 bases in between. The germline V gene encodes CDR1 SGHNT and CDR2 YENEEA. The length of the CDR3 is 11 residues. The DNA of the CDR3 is TGTGCCAGCAGCTTACGGGGGACCCAGTACTTC. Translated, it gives CASSLRGTQYF.

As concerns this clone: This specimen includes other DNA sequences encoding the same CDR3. CDR3 bases: TGTGCCAGCAGCGTAGAGCAGGGCGCTGAAGCTTTCTTT. Amino acids: CASSVEQGAEAFF. The chain is built from TRBV9 and TRBJ1-1; D possibly corresponds to TRBD1 (5 bases). Germline V gene lookup returns CDR1 SGDLS and CDR2 YYNGEE. The CDR3 has 13 residues. Deletions cut 0 bases from V and 6 bases from J, with 9 bases between.

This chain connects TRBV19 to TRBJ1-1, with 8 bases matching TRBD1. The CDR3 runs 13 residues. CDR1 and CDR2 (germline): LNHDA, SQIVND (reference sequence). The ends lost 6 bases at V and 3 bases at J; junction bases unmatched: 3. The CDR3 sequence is CASRMTGDTEAFF. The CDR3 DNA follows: TGTGCCAGTAGGATGACAGGGGACACTGAAGCTTTCTTT.

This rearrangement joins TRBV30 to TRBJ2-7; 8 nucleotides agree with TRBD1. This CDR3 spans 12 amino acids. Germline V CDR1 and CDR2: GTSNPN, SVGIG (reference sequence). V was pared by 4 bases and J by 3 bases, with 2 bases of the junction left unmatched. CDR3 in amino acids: CAWTGGYYEQYF. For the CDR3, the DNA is TGTGCCTGGACAGGGGGCTACTACGAGCAGTACTTC.